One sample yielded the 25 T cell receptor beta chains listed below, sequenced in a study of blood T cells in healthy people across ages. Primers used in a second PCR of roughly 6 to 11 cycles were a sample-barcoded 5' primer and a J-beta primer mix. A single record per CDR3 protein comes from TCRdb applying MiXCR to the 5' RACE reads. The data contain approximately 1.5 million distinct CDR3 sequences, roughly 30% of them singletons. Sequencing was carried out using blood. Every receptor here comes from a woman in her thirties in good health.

As DNA, the CDR3 is TGCGCCAGCAGCTTGGGGAGCGGGGGGTCCCAAGAGACCCAGTACTTC. Protein sequence: CASSLGSGGSQETQYF. This sequence joins TRBV5-1 and TRBJ2-5; 9 positions match TRBD2. This CDR3 has 16 amino acids. Germline loops: CDR1 SGHRS, CDR2 YFSETQ. With 0 bases clipped from V and 1 base from J, the junction kept 4 bases outside the gene matches.

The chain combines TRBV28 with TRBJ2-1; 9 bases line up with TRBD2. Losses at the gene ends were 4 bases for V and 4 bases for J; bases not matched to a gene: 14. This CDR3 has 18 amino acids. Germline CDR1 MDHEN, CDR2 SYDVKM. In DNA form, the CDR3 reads TGTGCCAGCAGTTCTAGTGGGGCTAGCGGGGCCCATTACAATGAGCAGTTCTTC. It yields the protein CASSSSGASGAHYNEQFF. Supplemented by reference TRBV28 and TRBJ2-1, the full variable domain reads DVKVTQSSRYLVKRTGEKVFLECVQDMDHENMFWYRQDPGLGLRLIYFSYDVKMKEKGDIPEGYSVSREKKERFSLILESASTNQTSMYLCASSSSGASGAHYNEQFFGPGTRLTVL.

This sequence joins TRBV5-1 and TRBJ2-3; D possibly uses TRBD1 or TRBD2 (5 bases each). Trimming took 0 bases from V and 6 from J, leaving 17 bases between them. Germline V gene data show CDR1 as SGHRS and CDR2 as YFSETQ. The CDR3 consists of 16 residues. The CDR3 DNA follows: TGCGCCAGCAGCTTGGAGGTAGGGACCGCTGTCGATACGCAGTATTTT. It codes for CASSLEVGTAVDTQYF.

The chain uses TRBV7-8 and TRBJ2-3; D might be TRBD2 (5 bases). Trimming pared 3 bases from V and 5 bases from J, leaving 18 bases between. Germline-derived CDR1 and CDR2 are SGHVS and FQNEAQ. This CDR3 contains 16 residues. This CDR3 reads CASSLLASEGIDTQYF. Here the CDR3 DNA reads TGTGCCAGCAGCTTGCTAGCCTCCGAGGGTATAGATACGCAGTATTTT.

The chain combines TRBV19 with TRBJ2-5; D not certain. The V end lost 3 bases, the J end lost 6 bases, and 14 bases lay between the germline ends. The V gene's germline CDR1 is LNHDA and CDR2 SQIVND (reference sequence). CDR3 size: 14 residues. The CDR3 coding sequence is TGTGCCAGTAGTATTGAGCTGGGTCACCAGACCCAGTACTTC. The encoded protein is CASSIELGHQTQYF.

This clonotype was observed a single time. The CDR3 spells CASSISEWAYEQYF. CDR3 sequence (DNA): TGTGCCAGCTCAATTAGCGAGTGGGCCTACGAGCAGTACTTC. The chain joins TRBV18 to TRBJ2-7; tentative D call: TRBD2 (5 bases). Between the trimmed V and J ends, which lost 5 bases and 2 bases, there was a span of 13 bases. The CDR3 sequence is 14 residues long. Germline CDR1 and CDR2: KGHSH and LQKENI.

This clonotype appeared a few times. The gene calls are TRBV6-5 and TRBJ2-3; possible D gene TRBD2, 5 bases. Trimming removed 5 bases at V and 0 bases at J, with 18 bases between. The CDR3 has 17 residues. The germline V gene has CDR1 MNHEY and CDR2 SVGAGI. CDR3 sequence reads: CASSDPSGYPSTDTQYF. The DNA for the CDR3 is TGTGCCAGCAGTGACCCGAGCGGATACCCAAGCACAGATACGCAGTATTTT.

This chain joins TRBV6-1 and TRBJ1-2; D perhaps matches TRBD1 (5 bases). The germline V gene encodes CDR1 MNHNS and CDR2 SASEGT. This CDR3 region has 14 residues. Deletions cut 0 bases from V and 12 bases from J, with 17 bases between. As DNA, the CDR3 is TGTGCCAGCAGTGAAGCCTTTAGGACTAGGGGCCACACCTTC. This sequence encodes CASSEAFRTRGHTF.

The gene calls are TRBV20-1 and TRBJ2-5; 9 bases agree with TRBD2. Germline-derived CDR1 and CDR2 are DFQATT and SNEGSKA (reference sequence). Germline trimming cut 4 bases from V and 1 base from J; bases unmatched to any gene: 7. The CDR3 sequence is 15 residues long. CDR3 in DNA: TGCAGTGCTACCCGGTTGACTAGCGGCCAAGAGACCCAGTACTTC. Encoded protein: CSATRLTSGQETQYF.

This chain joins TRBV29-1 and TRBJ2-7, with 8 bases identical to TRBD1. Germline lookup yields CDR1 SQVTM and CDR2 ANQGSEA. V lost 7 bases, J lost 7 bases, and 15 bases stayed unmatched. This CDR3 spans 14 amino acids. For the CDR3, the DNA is TGCAGCGCTGAGGGAGGCAGGGGGCTAGGAGAGCAGTACTTC. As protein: CSAEGGRGLGEQYF.

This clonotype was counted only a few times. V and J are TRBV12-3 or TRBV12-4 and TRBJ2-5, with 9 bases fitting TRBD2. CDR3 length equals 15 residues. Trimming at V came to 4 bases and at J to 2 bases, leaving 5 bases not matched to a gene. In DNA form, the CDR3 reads TGTGCCAGCAGTTCTACTAGCGGGCCACAAGAGACCCAGTACTTC. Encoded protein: CASSSTSGPQETQYF.

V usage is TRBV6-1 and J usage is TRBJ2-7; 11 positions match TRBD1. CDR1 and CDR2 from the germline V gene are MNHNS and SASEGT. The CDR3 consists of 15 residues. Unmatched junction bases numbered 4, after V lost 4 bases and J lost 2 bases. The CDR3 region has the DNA TGTGCCAGCAGTGGAACGGGACAGGGGGCCTACGAGCAGTACTTC. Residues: CASSGTGQGAYEQYF.

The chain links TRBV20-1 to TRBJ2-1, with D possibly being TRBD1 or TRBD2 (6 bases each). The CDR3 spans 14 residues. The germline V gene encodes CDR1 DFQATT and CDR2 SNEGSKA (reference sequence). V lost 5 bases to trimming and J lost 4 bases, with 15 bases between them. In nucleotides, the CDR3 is TGCAGTGCTTTGCCTAGGGGGGCTTACAATGAGCAGTTCTTC. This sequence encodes CSALPRGAYNEQFF.

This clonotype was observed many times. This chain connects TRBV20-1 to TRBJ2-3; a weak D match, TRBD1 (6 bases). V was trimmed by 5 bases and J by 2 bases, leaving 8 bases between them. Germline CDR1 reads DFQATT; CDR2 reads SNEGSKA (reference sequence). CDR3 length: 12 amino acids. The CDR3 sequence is CSAGDNTDTQYF. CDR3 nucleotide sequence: TGCAGTGCTGGGGACAACACAGATACGCAGTATTTT.

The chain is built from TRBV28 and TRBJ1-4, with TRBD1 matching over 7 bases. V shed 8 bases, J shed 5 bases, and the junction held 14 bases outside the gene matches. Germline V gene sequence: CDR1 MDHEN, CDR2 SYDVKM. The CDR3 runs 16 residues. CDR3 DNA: TGTGCCAGCTTTCATCTTCCGGGACAGAGGAATGAAAAACTGTTTTTT. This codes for CASFHLPGQRNEKLFF. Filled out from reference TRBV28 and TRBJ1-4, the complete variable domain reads DVKVTQSSRYLVKRTGEKVFLECVQDMDHENMFWYRQDPGLGLRLIYFSYDVKMKEKGDIPEGYSVSREKKERFSLILESASTNQTSMYLCASFHLPGQRNEKLFFGSGTQLSVL.

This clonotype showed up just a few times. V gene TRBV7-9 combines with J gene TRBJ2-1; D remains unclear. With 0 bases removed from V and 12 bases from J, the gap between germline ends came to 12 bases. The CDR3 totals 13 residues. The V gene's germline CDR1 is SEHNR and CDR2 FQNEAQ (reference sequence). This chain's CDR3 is CASSLAYVDGQFF. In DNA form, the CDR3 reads TGTGCCAGCAGCTTAGCGTACGTGGATGGGCAGTTCTTC.

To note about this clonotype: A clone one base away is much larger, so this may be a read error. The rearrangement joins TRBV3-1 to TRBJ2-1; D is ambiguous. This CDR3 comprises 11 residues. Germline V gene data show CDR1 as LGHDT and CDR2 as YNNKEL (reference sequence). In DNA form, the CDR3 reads TGTACCAGCAGCCAAGACAATGAGCAGTTCTTC. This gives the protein CTSSQDNEQFF.

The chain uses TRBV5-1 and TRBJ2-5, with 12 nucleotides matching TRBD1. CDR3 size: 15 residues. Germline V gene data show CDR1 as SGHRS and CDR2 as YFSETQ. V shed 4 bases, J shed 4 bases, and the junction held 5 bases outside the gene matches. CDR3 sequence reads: CASSTGQGASETQYF. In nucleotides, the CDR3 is TGCGCCAGCAGCACGGGACAGGGGGCGTCAGAGACCCAGTACTTC.

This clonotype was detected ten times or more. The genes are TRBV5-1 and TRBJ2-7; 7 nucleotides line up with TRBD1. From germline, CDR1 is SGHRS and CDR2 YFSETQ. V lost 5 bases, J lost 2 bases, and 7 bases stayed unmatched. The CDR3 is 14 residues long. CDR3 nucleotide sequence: TGCGCCAGCAGGAGCTGGGACAGAACCTACGAGCAGTACTTC. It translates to CASRSWDRTYEQYF.

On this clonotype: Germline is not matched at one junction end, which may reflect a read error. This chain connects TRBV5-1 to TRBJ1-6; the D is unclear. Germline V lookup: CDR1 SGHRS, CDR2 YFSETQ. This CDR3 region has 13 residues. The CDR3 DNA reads TGCGCCGGCAGCTTTGTAAAAGATTCACCCCTCCACTTT. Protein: CAGSFVKDSPLHF.

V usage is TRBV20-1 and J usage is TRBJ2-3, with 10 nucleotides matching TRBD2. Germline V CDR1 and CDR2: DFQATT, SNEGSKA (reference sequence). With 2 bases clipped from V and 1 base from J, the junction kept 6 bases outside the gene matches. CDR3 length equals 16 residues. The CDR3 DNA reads TGCAGTGCTAGAAATAGCGGGAGGCCTGGCACAGATACGCAGTATTTT. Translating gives CSARNSGRPGTDTQYF.

CDR3 amino acids: CASKWDQYEFF. In DNA, the CDR3 is TGTGCCAGCAAATGGGACCAATACGAGTTCTTC. The chain joins TRBV6-1 to TRBJ2-1; either TRBD1 or TRBD2 may fit D (5 bases each). CDR3 length equals 11 residues. Germline CDR1 is MNHNS and CDR2 is SASEGT. V was shortened by 7 bases and J by 14 bases, with 15 bases between the two germline ends.

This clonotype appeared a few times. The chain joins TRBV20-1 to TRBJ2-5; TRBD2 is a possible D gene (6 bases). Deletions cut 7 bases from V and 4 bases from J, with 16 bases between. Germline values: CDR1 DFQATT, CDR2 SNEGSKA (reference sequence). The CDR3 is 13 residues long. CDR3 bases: TGCAGTGGGGGGGTTCAAAATTTAGAGACCCAGTACTTC. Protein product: CSGGVQNLETQYF.

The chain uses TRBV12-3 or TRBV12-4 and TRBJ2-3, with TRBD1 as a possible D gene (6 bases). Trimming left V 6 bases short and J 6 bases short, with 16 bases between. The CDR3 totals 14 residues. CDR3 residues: CASSPQGPGDTQYF. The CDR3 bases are TGTGCCAGCAGCCCACAGGGTCCAGGGGATACGCAGTATTTT.

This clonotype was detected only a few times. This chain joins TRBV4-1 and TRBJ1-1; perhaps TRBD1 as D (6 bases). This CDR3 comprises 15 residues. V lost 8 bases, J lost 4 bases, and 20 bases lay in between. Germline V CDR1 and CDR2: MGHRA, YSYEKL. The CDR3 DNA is TGCGCCAGCGGTGGACAGTACTGGGGTGGCACTGAAGCTTTCTTT. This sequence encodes CASGGQYWGGTEAFF.